This T cell receptor beta chain was identified in a study of blood T cell repertoires in COVID-19. Turning to the study itself: The study drew acute and convalescent COVID-19 samples from the United States, Italy and Spain.

In the original analysis: Estimation of nucleated cell counts relied on the amplification of reference gene primers. Libraries were prepared by immunoSEQ multiplex PCR; TCRdb keeps only in-frame clonotypes and omits some of them. Clonal size and the V and J genes are those of that table, whereas D and trimming came from the DNA. The data hold about 310,000 clones, with about nine tenths observed a single time. This CDR3 region has 17 residues. V was pared by 1 base and J by 1 base, with 6 bases of the junction left unmatched. The V gene's germline CDR1 is SGHRS and CDR2 YFSETQ. The sample was peripheral blood. This chain uses TRBV5-1 with TRBJ2-5, with TRBD1 identical over 11 bases. This sequence was found in a man in his fifties or sixties with active or convalescent COVID-19. The CDR3 bases are TGCGCCAGCAGCTTGCCCTCAGGGACAGGGGGCCAAGAGACCCAGTACTTC. Its translation is CASSLPSGTGGQETQYF.